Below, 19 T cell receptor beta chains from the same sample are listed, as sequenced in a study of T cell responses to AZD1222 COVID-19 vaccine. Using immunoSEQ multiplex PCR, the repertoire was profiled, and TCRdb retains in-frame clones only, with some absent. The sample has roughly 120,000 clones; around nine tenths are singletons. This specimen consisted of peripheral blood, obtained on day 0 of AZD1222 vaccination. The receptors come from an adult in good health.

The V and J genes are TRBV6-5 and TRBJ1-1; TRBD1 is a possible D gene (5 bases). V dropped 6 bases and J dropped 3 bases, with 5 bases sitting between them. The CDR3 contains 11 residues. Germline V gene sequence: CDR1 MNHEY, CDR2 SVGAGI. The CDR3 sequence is CASRGDTEAFF. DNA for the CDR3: TGTGCCAGCAGGGGGGACACTGAAGCTTTCTTT.

The CDR3 here is CASSYSSTGATEAFF. For the CDR3, the DNA is TGTGCCAGCAGTTACTCGTCCACAGGGGCCACTGAAGCTTTCTTT. The chain links TRBV6-5 to TRBJ1-1; 7 positions agree with TRBD1. Germline V lookup: CDR1 MNHEY, CDR2 SVGAGI. CDR3 length: 15 residues. J lost 4 bases, V lost 0 bases, and 5 bases had no gene match.

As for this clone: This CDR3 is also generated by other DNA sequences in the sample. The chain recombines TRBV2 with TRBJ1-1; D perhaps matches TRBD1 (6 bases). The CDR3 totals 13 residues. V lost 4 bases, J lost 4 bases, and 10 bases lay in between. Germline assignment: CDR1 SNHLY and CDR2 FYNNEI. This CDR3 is CASSAGDGTEAFF. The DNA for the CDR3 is TGTGCCAGCAGTGCAGGGGATGGCACTGAAGCTTTCTTT.

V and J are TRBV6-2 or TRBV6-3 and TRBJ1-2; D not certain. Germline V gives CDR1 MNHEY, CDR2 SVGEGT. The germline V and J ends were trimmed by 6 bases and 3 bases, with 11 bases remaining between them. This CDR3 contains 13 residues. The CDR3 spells CASSRDGYYGYTF. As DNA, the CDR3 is TGTGCCAGCAGCCGCGACGGATACTATGGCTACACCTTC.

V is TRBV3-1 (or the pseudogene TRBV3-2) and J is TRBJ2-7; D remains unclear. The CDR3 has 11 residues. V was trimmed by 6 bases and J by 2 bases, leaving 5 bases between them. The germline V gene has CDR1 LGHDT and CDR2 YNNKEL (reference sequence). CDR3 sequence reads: CASSRTYEQYF. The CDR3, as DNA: TGTGCCAGCAGTCGAACCTACGAGCAGTACTTC.

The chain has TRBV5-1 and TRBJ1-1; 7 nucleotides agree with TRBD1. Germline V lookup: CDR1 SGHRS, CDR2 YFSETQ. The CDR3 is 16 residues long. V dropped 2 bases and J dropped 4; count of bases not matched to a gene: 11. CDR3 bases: TGCGCCAGCAGCTTACGGGCAGGGGGTCTGGTCACTGAAGCTTTCTTT. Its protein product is CASSLRAGGLVTEAFF.

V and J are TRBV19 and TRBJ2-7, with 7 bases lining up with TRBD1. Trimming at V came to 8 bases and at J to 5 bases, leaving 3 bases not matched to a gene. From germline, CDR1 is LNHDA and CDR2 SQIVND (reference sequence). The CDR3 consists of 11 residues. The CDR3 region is CASETGNEQYF. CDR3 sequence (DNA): TGTGCCAGTGAGACAGGGAACGAGCAGTACTTC.

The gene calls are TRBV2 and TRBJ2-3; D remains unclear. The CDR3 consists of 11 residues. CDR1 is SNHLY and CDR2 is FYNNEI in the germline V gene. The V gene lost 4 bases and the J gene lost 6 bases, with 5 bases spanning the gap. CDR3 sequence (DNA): TGTGCCAGCAGTGGGCTCGATACGCAGTATTTT. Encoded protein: CASSGLDTQYF. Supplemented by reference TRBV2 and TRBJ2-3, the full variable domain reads EPEVTQTPSHQVTQMGQEVILRCVPISNHLYFYWYRQILGQKVEFLVSFYNNEISEKSEIFDDQFSVERPDGSNFTLKIRSTKLEDSAMYFCASSGLDTQYFGPGTRLTVL.

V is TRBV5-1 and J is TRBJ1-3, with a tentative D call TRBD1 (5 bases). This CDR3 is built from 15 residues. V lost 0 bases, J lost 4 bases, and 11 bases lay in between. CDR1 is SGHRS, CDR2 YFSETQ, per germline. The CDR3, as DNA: TGCGCCAGCAGCTTGGTTGCAGGGCGGGGAAACACCATATATTTT. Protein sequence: CASSLVAGRGNTIYF.

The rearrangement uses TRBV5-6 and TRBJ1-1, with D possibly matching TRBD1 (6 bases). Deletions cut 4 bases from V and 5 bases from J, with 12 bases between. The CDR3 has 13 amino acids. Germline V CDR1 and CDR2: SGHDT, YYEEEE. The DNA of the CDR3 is TGTGCCAGCAGCCTGACAGGTAGGACTGAAGCTTTCTTT. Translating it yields CASSLTGRTEAFF.

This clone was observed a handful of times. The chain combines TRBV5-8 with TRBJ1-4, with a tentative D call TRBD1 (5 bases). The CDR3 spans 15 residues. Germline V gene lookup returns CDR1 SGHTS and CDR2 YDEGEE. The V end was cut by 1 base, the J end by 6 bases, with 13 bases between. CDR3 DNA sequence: TGTGCCAGCAGCTTGAACCGGAGGGGTTATGAAAAACTGTTTTTT. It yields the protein CASSLNRRGYEKLFF.

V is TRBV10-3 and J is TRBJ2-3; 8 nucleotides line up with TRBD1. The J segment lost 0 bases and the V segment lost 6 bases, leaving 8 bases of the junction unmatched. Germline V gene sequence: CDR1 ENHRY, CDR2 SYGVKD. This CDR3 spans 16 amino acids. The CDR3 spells CAIREVTGVSTDTQYF. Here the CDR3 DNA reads TGTGCCATCAGGGAAGTGACAGGGGTGAGCACAGATACGCAGTATTTT.

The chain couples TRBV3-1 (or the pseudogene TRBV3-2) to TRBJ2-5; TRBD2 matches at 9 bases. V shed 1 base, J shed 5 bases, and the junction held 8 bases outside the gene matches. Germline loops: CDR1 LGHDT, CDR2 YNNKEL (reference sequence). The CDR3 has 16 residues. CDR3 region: CASSQGGLAGWETQYF. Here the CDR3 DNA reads TGTGCCAGCAGCCAAGGAGGGCTAGCGGGGTGGGAGACCCAGTACTTC.

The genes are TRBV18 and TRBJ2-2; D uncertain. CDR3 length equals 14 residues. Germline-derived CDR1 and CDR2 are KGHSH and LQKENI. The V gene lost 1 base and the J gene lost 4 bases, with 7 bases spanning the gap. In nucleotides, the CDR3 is TGTGCCAGCTCACCACTCTCGCGCACCGGGGAGCTGTTTTTT. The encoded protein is CASSPLSRTGELFF.

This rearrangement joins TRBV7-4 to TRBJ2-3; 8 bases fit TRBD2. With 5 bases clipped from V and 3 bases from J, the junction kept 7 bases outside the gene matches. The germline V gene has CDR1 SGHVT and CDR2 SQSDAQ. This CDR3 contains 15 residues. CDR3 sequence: CASSRKRESTDTQYF. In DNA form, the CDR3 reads TGTGCCAGCAGCAGAAAGCGGGAGTCAACAGATACGCAGTATTTT. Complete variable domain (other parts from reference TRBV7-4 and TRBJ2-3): GAGVSQSPRYKVAKRGRDVALRCDSISGHVTLYWYRQTLGQGSEVLTYSQSDAQRDKSGRPSGRFSAERPERSVSTLKIQRTEQGDSAVYLCASSRKRESTDTQYFGPGTRLTVL.

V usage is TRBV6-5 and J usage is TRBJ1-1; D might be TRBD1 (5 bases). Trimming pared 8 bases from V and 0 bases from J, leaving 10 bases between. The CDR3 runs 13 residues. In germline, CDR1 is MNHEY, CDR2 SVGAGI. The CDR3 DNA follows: TGTGCCAGCCCCGGGACCATGAACACTGAAGCTTTCTTT. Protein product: CASPGTMNTEAFF.

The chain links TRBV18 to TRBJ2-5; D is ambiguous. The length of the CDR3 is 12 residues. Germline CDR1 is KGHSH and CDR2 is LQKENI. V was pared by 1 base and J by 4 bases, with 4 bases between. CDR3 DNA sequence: TGTGCCAGCTCACCACTTGGAGAGACCCAGTACTTC. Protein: CASSPLGETQYF.

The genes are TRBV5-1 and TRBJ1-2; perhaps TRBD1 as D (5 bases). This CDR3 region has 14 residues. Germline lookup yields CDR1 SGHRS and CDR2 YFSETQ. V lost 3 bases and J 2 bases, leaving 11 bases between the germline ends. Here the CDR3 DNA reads TGCGCCAGCAGCTCCCAGGGTGCCAACTATGGCTACACCTTC. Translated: CASSSQGANYGYTF.

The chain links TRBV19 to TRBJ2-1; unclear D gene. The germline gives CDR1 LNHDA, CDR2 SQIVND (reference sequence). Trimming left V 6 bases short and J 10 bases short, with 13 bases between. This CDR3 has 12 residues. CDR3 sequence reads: CASSGPLGEQFF. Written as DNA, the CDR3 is TGTGCCAGTAGCGGTCCCTTGGGAGAGCAGTTCTTC.